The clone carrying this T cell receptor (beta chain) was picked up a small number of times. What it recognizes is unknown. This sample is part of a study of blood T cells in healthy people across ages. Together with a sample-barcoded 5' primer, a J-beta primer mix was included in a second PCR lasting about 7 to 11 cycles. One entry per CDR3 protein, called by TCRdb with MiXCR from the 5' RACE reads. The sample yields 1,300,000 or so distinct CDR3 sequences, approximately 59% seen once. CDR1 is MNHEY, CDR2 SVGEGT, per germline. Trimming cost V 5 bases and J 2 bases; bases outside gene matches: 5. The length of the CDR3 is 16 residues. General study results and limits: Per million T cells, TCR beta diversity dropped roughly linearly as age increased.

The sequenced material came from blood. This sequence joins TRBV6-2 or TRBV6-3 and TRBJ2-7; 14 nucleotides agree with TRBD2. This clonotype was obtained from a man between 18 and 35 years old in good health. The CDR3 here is CASSTGLAGVPYEQYF. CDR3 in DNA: TGTGCCAGCAGTACGGGACTAGCGGGGGTCCCCTACGAGCAGTACTTC.